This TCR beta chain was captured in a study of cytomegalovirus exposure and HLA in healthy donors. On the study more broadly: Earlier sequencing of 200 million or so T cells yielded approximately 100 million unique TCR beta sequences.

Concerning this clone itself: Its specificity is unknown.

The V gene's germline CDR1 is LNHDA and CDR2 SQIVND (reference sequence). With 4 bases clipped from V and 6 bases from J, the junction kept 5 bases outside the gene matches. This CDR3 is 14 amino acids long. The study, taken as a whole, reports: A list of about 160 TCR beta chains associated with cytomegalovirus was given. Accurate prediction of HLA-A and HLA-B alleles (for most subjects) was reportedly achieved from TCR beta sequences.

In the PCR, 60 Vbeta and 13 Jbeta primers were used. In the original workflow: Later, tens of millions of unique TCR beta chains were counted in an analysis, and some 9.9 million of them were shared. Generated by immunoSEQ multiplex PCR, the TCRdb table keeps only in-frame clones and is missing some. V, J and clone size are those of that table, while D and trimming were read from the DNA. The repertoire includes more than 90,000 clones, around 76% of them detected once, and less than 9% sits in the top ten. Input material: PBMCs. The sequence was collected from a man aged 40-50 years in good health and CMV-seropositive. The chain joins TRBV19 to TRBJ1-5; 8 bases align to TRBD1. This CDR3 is CASSTGQGSQPQHF. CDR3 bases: TGTGCCAGTAGTACCGGACAGGGTAGTCAGCCCCAGCATTTT.